The table lists the clone carrying this TCR beta chain with many counts. V gave up 6 bases and J gave up 0 bases, with 11 bases separating them. The CDR3 runs to 14 residues. CDR1 is MNHEY and CDR2 is SVGEGT in the germline V gene. This entry comes from a study of blood T cells in healthy people across ages. The second PCR ran about 6 to 12 cycles with a sample-barcoded 5' primer and J-beta primers. TCRdb used MiXCR to reprocess the 5' RACE reads, holding one entry per CDR3 protein. The sample lists 500,000 to 600,000 distinct CDR3 sequences; about 25% were seen once. Material: blood. The V gene is TRBV6-2 or TRBV6-3, the J gene TRBJ2-5; D uncertain. This sequence originates from a woman in her 70s in good health. CDR3: CASSPTGYQETQYF. The CDR3 region has the DNA TGTGCCAGCAGCCCCACCGGGTACCAAGAGACCCAGTACTTC.